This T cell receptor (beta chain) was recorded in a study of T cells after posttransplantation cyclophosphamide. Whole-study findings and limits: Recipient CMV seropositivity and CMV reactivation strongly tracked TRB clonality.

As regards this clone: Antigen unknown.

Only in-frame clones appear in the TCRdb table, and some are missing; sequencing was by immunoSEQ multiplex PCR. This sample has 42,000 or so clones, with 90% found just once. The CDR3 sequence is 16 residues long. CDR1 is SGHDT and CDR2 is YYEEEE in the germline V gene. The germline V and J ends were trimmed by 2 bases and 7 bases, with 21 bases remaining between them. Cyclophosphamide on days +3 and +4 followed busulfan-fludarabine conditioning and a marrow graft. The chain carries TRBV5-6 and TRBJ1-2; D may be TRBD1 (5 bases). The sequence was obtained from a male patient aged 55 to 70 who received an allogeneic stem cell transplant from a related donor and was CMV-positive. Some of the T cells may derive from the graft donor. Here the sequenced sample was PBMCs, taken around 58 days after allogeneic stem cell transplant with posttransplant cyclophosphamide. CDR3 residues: CASSFIREGISGGYTF. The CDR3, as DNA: TGTGCCAGCAGCTTCATCAGGGAAGGTATATCTGGTGGCTACACCTTC.